The clone carrying this TCR beta chain showed up just a few times. The antigen is not known. The sample is drawn from a study of beta chain features in type 1 diabetes. Study-wide results and limits: The naive, central memory and Treg TCRB repertoires looked more alike in patients than they did in healthy donors. The study notes PCR might favor shorter templates equally in patients and controls.

The CDR3 runs to 15 residues. The V end was cut by 0 bases, the J end by 3 bases, with 12 bases between. Germline values: CDR1 SGHDT, CDR2 YYEEEE. Sequenced material consisted of expressed TCRB transcripts (all of the isolated RNA was reverse transcribed). Only in-frame clones appear in the TCRdb table, and some are missing; sequencing was by immunoSEQ multiplex PCR. The sample gives nearly 350,000 clones, 6.5% to 10% of which show up once; less than 0.45% is in the top ten. The sequencing sample was made of central memory CD4+ T cells from blood. The chain has TRBV5-6 and TRBJ2-5, with D possibly matching TRBD2 (5 bases). The clonotype was recovered from a woman under 30 in good health. The CDR3 protein is CASSLARAGKETQYF. The CDR3 DNA sequence: TGTGCCAGCAGCTTGGCCCGGGCCGGGAAAGAGACCCAGTACTTC.